This is a list of T cell receptor beta chains from one sample in a study of regulatory T cells in long-lasting Graves disease. TCRdb itself ran the multiplex PCR reads through MiXCR, one entry per CDR3 protein. The table shows about 560,000 distinct CDR3 sequences, with roughly 15% occurring only once. This same sample was also taken into another study, of T cells in Graves' hyperthyroidism and ophthalmopathy.

The specimen was peripheral blood mononuclear cells (PBMCs), collected at new diagnosis, from a patient treated with antithyroid drugs. The receptors derive from a young man with Graves disease. The CDR3 runs from the conserved cysteine through the conserved F or W. The D gene is left open where the match is weak. Clone size appears in some rows only: once, few, many, or a class for an expanded clone.

D gene	V gene	clone size	J gene	CDR3 DNA	CDR3 protein
TRBD1	TRBV12-3/TRBV12-4	few	TRBJ2-1	TGTGCCAGCAGTTTTGGGACAGGGTACTACAATGAGCAGTTCTTC	CASSFGTGYYNEQFF
NA	TRBV6-2/TRBV6-3	few	TRBJ1-1	TGTGCCAGCAGTTATACGGGGAGGGGCACTGAAGCTTTCTTT	CASSYTGRGTEAFF
NA	TRBV7-8	many	TRBJ2-1	TGTGCCAGCAGCATCGACTCCCACAATGAGCAGTTCTTC	CASSIDSHNEQFF
NA	TRBV12-3/TRBV12-4	many	TRBJ1-5	TGTGCCAGCAGTTTCGCGTCGACAGCCAATCAGCCCCAGCATTTT	CASSFASTANQPQHF
TRBD2	TRBV27	many	TRBJ2-7	TGTGCCAGCAGCTTATCAATCGGTCTAGCGGGACCCTACGAGCAGTACTTC	CASSLSIGLAGPYEQYF
NA	TRBV11-2	NA	TRBJ2-7	TGTGCCAGCAGCATGGCAGAGCAGTACTTC	CASSMAEQYF
NA	TRBV12-3/TRBV12-4	many	TRBJ1-2	TGTGCCAGCAGTTTATTTTCCACAGGGATGAATGGCTACACCTTC	CASSLFSTGMNGYTF
NA	TRBV7-9	many	TRBJ2-1	TGTGCCAGCAGCACGTCCGGGACTCGCTCCTACAATGAGCAGTTCTTC	CASSTSGTRSYNEQFF
NA	TRBV24-1	many	TRBJ2-1	TGTGCCACCAGTGATTTGGGCGGTAGCTCCTACAATGAGCAGTTCTTC	CATSDLGGSSYNEQFF
NA	TRBV3-1	many	TRBJ2-2	TGTGCCAGCAGCCAAGGGACAGCGCAAGAGGGGGAGCTGTTTTTT	CASSQGTAQEGELFF
TRBD1	TRBV11-2	many	TRBJ2-7	TGTGCCAGCAGCAACTTTTGGGGACAGGGGGCTTGGTACGAGCAGTACTTC	CASSNFWGQGAWYEQYF
NA	TRBV27	few	TRBJ2-4	TGTGCCAGCAGTTTATTGGGCAGGGACGCCAAAAACATTCAGTACTTC	CASSLLGRDAKNIQYF
NA	TRBV10-2	NA	TRBJ1-1	TGCGCCAGCAGTGAGGCGGGAGCGGTGAACACTGAAGCTTTCTTT	CASSEAGAVNTEAFF
NA	TRBV3-1	many	TRBJ2-7	TGTGCCAGCAGCCAAACCAGCTACTACGAGCAGTACTTC	CASSQTSYYEQYF
NA	TRBV2	many	TRBJ2-1	TGTGCCAGCAGTACCCTGGGGTCGGAGCAGTTCTTC	CASSTLGSEQFF
TRBD1	TRBV20-1	NA	TRBJ1-6	TGCAGTGCTTCGACAGGGTTGAATAATTCACCCCTCCACTTT	CSASTGLNNSPLHF
TRBD1	TRBV28	many	TRBJ1-3	TGTGCCAGCAGCGCGACAGGGGCTGGAAACACCATATATTTT	CASSATGAGNTIYF
TRBD2	TRBV10-2	few	TRBJ2-1	TGCGCCAGCATAAGGACTAGCGGGAGGTTGGATGAGCAGTTCTTC	CASIRTSGRLDEQFF
NA	TRBV5-5	NA	TRBJ2-3	TGTGCCAGCAGCTCCCCACAAGGTACGCAGTATTTT	CASSSPQGTQYF
TRBD2	TRBV6-1	NA	TRBJ2-1	TGTGCCAGCAGGGACTGGACTAGCGGAAACAATGAGCAGTTCTTC	CASRDWTSGNNEQFF
NA	TRBV28	many	TRBJ1-2	TGTGCCAGCAGTTTGGCGGGGGGCTATGGCTACACCTTC	CASSLAGGYGYTF
NA	TRBV28	many	TRBJ2-7	TGTGCCAGCAGTTTAATTTTAGGGAAATCAGCCCAGCCCTCCTACGAGCAGTACTTC	CASSLILGKSAQPSYEQYF
NA	TRBV4-1	NA	TRBJ2-7	TGCGCCAGCAGCCAGTGGCGGGGCGTCTCCTACGAGCAGTACTTC	CASSQWRGVSYEQYF
TRBD1	TRBV6-2/TRBV6-3	many	TRBJ2-7	TGTGCCAGCAGTGACAGGGTTGGGGAGCAGTACTTC	CASSDRVGEQYF
TRBD2	TRBV10-3	many	TRBJ2-7	TGTGCCATCAGTCTTGGGGCGGGAGCCTCTTCCTACGAGCAGTACTTC	CAISLGAGASSYEQYF
TRBD2	TRBV20-1	NA	TRBJ2-5	TGCAGTGCTAGAGATCTACTAGCGGGATTTCAAGAGACCCAGTACTTC	CSARDLLAGFQETQYF